This T cell receptor (beta chain) is drawn from a study of blood T cell repertoires in COVID-19. Overall study context: Collection of acute and convalescent COVID-19 samples took place in the United States, Italy and Spain. Nucleic acid was either cDNA or gDNA, and it came from T cells, B-cell-depleted T cells, or PBMCs.

The V end lost 4 bases, the J end lost 1 base, and 19 bases lay between the germline ends. Germline lookup yields CDR1 MGHDK and CDR2 SYGVNS. This CDR3 is built from 17 residues. Those who participated ranged in age from roughly 18 to 100 years and resided in 24 US areas. Authors' analysis steps: Reference gene primer amplification gave nucleated cell count estimates. The method was immunoSEQ multiplex PCR; TCRdb's version includes in-frame clones alone and lacks a portion of them. Clone size and the V and J calls come from that table; the DNA yielded D and trimming. The data contain 250,000 to 300,000 clones, about 89% of them singletons.

The rearrangement uses TRBV25-1 and TRBJ1-1; D is possibly TRBD1 (5 bases). The specimen was PBMCs or T cells enriched from blood (not recorded which). This sequence originates from a man between 40 and 49 years old who had recovered from COVID-19. CDR3: CASSAGSIRVGNTEAFF. DNA of the CDR3: TGTGCCAGCAGTGCCGGGTCAATCAGGGTAGGGAACACTGAAGCTTTCTTT.